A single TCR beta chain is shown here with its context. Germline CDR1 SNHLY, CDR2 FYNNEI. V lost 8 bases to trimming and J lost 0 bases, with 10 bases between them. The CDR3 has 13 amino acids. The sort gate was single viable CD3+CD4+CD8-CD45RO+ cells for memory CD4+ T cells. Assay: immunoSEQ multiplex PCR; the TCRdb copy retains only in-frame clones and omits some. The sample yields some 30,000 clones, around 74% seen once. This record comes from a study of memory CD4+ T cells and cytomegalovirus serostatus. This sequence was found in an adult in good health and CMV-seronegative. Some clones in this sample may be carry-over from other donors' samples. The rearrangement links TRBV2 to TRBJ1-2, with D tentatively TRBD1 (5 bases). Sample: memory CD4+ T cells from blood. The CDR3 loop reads CASVQGANYGYTF. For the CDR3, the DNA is TGTGCCAGCGTCCAGGGAGCTAACTATGGCTACACCTTC.